Below, 9 T cell receptor beta chains from the same sample are listed, as sequenced in a study of T-cell reconstitution after alpha-beta-depleted transplantation in children. As it was prepared, the TCRbeta library received unique molecular identifiers. Each CDR3 protein gets one entry after TCRdb re-called the PCR reads with MiXCR. The sample has fewer than 750,000 distinct CDR3 sequences, 25% to 30% seen once. This specimen was PBMCs, taken before TCRalphabeta/CD19-depleted stem cell transplant. All receptors derive from a boy younger than two with Wiskott-Aldrich syndrome, due to receive a stem cell transplant.

The J gene is TRBJ2-7, the V gene TRBV27; 9 nucleotides align to TRBD1. Germline V CDR1 and CDR2: MNHEY, SMNVEV (reference sequence). V was pared by 1 base and J by 4 bases, with 5 bases of the junction left unmatched. The CDR3 has 15 amino acids. As DNA, the CDR3 is TGTGCCAGCAGTTTATGGGGACAGGGTGGTTACGAGCAGTACTTC. Protein: CASSLWGQGGYEQYF.

The genes are TRBV5-1 and TRBJ2-1; possible D gene TRBD2, 6 bases. V lost 1 base, J lost 5 bases, and 13 bases lay in between. Per the germline V gene, CDR1 is SGHRS and CDR2 is YFSETQ. The CDR3 is 15 amino acids. The CDR3 protein is CASSLYPSENNEQFF. The CDR3 DNA follows: TGCGCCAGCAGCTTGTATCCTAGCGAGAACAATGAGCAGTTCTTC.

This clonotype was counted between two and nine times. The chain carries TRBV5-1 and TRBJ1-5; the D is unclear. The CDR3 runs 13 residues. CDR1 is SGHRS, CDR2 YFSETQ, per germline. The V end was cut by 7 bases, the J end by 5 bases, with 13 bases between. Here the CDR3 DNA reads TGCGCCAGCGCGTTTGGTGAGGATCAGCCCCAGCATTTT. Translation gives CASAFGEDQPQHF. Variable domain in full (rest from reference TRBV5-1 and TRBJ1-5): KAGVTQTPRYLIKTRGQQVTLSCSPISGHRSVSWYQQTPGQGLQFLFEYFSETQRNKGNFPGRFSGRQFSNSRSEMNVSTLELGDSALYLCASAFGEDQPQHFGDGTRLSIL.

This clonotype turned up a few times. The rearrangement joins TRBV7-9 to TRBJ2-5; D remains unclear. The CDR3 sequence is 16 residues long. Trimming removed 0 bases from V and 1 base from J, with 12 bases in between. Per the germline V gene, CDR1 is SEHNR and CDR2 is FQNEAQ (reference sequence). As DNA, the CDR3 is TGTGCCAGCAGCTTAGCTATGGGCGGCCGCCAAGAGACCCAGTACTTC. Its protein product is CASSLAMGGRQETQYF.

J is TRBJ1-2 and V is TRBV27; 7 nucleotides agree with TRBD1. The CDR3 is 12 amino acids. Germline trimming cut 9 bases from V and 7 bases from J; bases unmatched to any gene: 8. Germline values: CDR1 MNHEY, CDR2 SMNVEV (reference sequence). CDR3 coding DNA: TGTGCCAGTTACAGGGGAGGAGGTGGCTACACCTTC. Translation: CASYRGGGGYTF.

The chain links TRBV6-1 to TRBJ1-1; TRBD1 might be the D (5 bases). Germline-derived CDR1 and CDR2 are MNHNS and SASEGT. The length of the CDR3 is 14 residues. V lost 5 bases, J lost 4 bases, and 14 bases lay in between. In DNA, the CDR3 is TGTGCCAGCAGTCAGGGACGTTGGGTCACTGAAGCTTTCTTT. Its translation is CASSQGRWVTEAFF.

This clonotype was detected only a few times. The CDR3 sequence: CASSFRAGEEYNEQFF. CDR3 sequence (DNA): TGTGCCAGCAGCTTTAGGGCGGGAGAGGAGTACAATGAGCAGTTCTTC. The chain couples TRBV11-2 to TRBJ2-1, with 7 bases matching TRBD2. Germline V gene lookup returns CDR1 SGHAT and CDR2 FQNNGV. There are 16 residues in the CDR3. V was pared by 3 bases and J by 4 bases, with 9 bases of the junction left unmatched.

This clonotype was detected only a few times. The J gene is TRBJ2-1, the V gene TRBV5-1; TRBD2 aligns across 10 bases. The length of the CDR3 is 19 residues. Germline trimming cut 7 bases from V and 7 bases from J; bases unmatched to any gene: 23. Germline V gene sequence: CDR1 SGHRS, CDR2 YFSETQ. The DNA for the CDR3 is TGCGCCAGCTCGCAGGGTCCTAGCGGGAGCGTGCGTCGGAAAAATGAGCAGTTCTTC. Translating gives CASSQGPSGSVRRKNEQFF.

The chain uses TRBV6-5 and TRBJ1-5; D may be TRBD1 (5 bases). The CDR3 consists of 19 residues. The V and J ends lost 4 bases and 4 bases respectively, with 26 bases between them. Germline V gene sequence: CDR1 MNHEY, CDR2 SVGAGI. The CDR3 sequence: CASSSSRRTGYWPNQPQHF. The CDR3 nucleotides are TGTGCCAGCAGTTCCTCGAGAAGAACAGGTTACTGGCCTAATCAGCCCCAGCATTTT.